This entry is about one T cell receptor beta chain. This entry comes from a study of CD8+ T cells in alopecia areata. Losses at the gene ends were 4 bases for V and 2 bases for J; bases not matched to a gene: 9. The CDR3 sequence is 16 residues long. Germline CDR1 reads SEHNR; CDR2 reads FQNEAQ (reference sequence). Reverse transcribed after extraction, RNA yielded cDNA as the sequencing template. Generated by immunoSEQ multiplex PCR, the TCRdb table keeps only in-frame clones and is missing some. The sample includes some 130,000 clones, 50% to 55% of them seen just once. Stated treatment: oral pan-JAK inhibitor, 5-10 mg twice daily.

The J gene is TRBJ2-7, the V gene TRBV7-9; 9 nucleotides line up with TRBD2. The clonotype was recovered from a human donor with alopecia areata. Source: CD4+ T cells sorted from blood, taken at week 4, from a patient treated with tofacitinib. CDR3: CASSSRGASGAYEQYF. As DNA, the CDR3 is TGTGCCAGCAGCTCCCGAGGGGCTAGCGGGGCCTACGAGCAGTACTTC.